Listed here are 21 T cell receptor beta chains from one sample, sequenced in a study of blood T cell repertoires in COVID-19. The repertoire was sequenced with immunoSEQ multiplex PCR; TCRdb's copy has only in-frame clones and lacks some. The data hold 200,000 to 250,000 clones, with approximately 91% observed a single time. Sequencing was done on a sample of peripheral blood. The origin of the receptors is a woman aged 55-69 years with acute or convalescent COVID-19.

The chain joins TRBV28 to TRBJ2-7; tentatively, D is TRBD2 (6 bases). Trimming removed 3 bases at V and 0 bases at J, with 12 bases between. In germline, CDR1 is MDHEN, CDR2 SYDVKM. The CDR3 is made up of 15 amino acids. The CDR3 protein is CASSLRRGPSYEQYF. The CDR3 DNA reads as TGTGCCAGCAGTTTGAGGCGGGGACCCTCCTACGAGCAGTACTTC.

The chain recombines TRBV6-5 with TRBJ1-4; a possible D gene is TRBD1 (6 bases). Germline lookup yields CDR1 MNHEY and CDR2 SVGAGI. CDR3 size: 14 residues. Between the trimmed V and J ends, which lost 0 bases and 8 bases, there was a span of 10 bases. The CDR3 DNA is TGTGCCAGCAGTTACTCCTGGACAGCAGAAAAACTGTTTTTT. Translation: CASSYSWTAEKLFF.

V and J are TRBV7-9 and TRBJ1-2; a possible D gene is TRBD1 (6 bases). The CDR3 loop spans 13 amino acids. CDR1 is SEHNR and CDR2 is FQNEAQ in the germline V gene (reference sequence). V was trimmed by 1 base and J by 3 bases, leaving 6 bases between them. The CDR3 loop is CASSLGQDYGYTF. DNA for the CDR3: TGTGCCAGCAGCTTAGGACAGGACTATGGCTACACCTTC.

The count of this clone is one. The CDR3 DNA is TGCGCCAGCAGCCAAGAAATTCCGGGCCCGGGAGCGGGCAATCAGCCCCAGCATTTT. This sequence encodes CASSQEIPGPGAGNQPQHF. This chain connects TRBV4-1 to TRBJ1-5; D uncertain. Trimming took 0 bases from V and 2 from J, leaving 20 bases between them. There are 19 residues in the CDR3. The germline V gene has CDR1 MGHRA and CDR2 YSYEKL.

The gene calls are TRBV7-8 and TRBJ1-6; perhaps TRBD1 as D (6 bases). The V end was cut by 5 bases, the J end by 17 bases, with 19 bases between. The germline V gene has CDR1 SGHVS and CDR2 FQNEAQ. This CDR3 is 13 amino acids long. The DNA for the CDR3 is TGTGCCAGCAGCCCCCCGACACAGGGTCAGGTCCACTTT. Amino acid sequence: CASSPPTQGQVHF.

This clone was detected a few times. The chain carries TRBV11-3 and TRBJ2-5, with 10 bases that match TRBD2. The V segment lost 6 bases and the J segment 4 bases; nucleotides outside the gene matches: 11. This CDR3 is 16 amino acids long. The germline CDR1 and CDR2 sequences are SGHNT and YENEEA. CDR3 loop: CASSLRASGSSETQYF. The CDR3 DNA reads TGTGCCAGCAGTTTGAGGGCTAGCGGGAGTTCAGAGACCCAGTACTTC.

The chain has TRBV11-2 and TRBJ1-2; a possible D gene is TRBD1 (6 bases). CDR1 is SGHAT, CDR2 FQNNGV, per germline. V gave up 4 bases and J gave up 5 bases, with 8 bases separating them. There are 12 residues in the CDR3. This chain's CDR3 is CASSWTEYGYTF. The CDR3 coding sequence is TGTGCCAGCAGCTGGACAGAGTATGGCTACACCTTC.

The chain recombines TRBV19 with TRBJ1-2; the match to TRBD1 covers 7 bases. Unmatched junction bases numbered 12, after V lost 11 bases and J lost 0 bases. The CDR3 length is 15 residues. Germline CDR1 is LNHDA and CDR2 is SQIVND (reference sequence). Here the CDR3 reads CAVEDRAGANYGYTF. The CDR3 DNA reads as TGTGCCGTCGAAGACAGGGCTGGCGCTAACTATGGCTACACCTTC.

The gene calls are TRBV5-4 and TRBJ2-7, with 15 bases that match TRBD2. V shed 5 bases and J 1 base; nucleotides not matched to a gene: 4. Looked up from germline, CDR1 is SGHNT and CDR2 is YYREEE (reference sequence). The CDR3 sequence is 16 residues long. In DNA, the CDR3 is TGTGCCAGCAGGGCGGGACTAGCGGGGGGATCCTACGAGCAGTACTTC. Protein product: CASRAGLAGGSYEQYF. Complete variable domain (other parts from reference TRBV5-4 and TRBJ2-7): ETGVTQSPTHLIKTRGQQVTLRCSSQSGHNTVSWYQQALGQGPQFIFQYYREEENGRGNFPPRFSGLQFPNYSSELNVNALELDDSALYLCASRAGLAGGSYEQYFGPGTRLTVT.

This clone was seen just once. The same CDR3 also results from other DNA sequences found in this sample. CDR3 bases: TGTGCCAGCAGCTTAGTCGGGAAGAACACTGAAGCTTTCTTT. Translating gives CASSLVGKNTEAFF. This rearrangement joins TRBV11-2 to TRBJ1-1; D uncertain. The CDR3 runs to 14 residues. Germline assignment: CDR1 SGHAT and CDR2 FQNNGV. Trimming cost V 1 base and J 1 base, with 7 bases left between them.

DNA of the CDR3: TGTGCCTGGAGTGGGCCTTACAATGAGCAGTTCTTC. Protein sequence: CAWSGPYNEQFF. The chain employs TRBV30 and TRBJ2-1; D ambiguous. CDR3 size: 12 residues. CDR1 GTSNPN and CDR2 SVGIG come from the germline V gene (reference sequence). Trimming left V 1 base short and J 4 bases short, with 5 bases between.

This clone was recorded once. The chain carries TRBV18 and TRBJ1-2, with 8 positions matching TRBD1. The CDR3 has 14 residues. Germline CDR1 is KGHSH and CDR2 is LQKENI. Trimming removed 4 bases from V and 4 bases from J; junction bases left unmatched: 5. CDR3 residues: CASSQIGTGYGYTF. CDR3 DNA: TGTGCCAGCTCACAGATAGGGACAGGCTATGGCTACACCTTC.

This clone was counted a single time. V usage is TRBV7-9 and J usage is TRBJ1-1; the D is unclear. The CDR3 is 13 residues long. The germline gives CDR1 SEHNR, CDR2 FQNEAQ (reference sequence). Trimming shortened V by 6 bases and J by 4 bases, and 12 bases separated the two germline ends. The CDR3 nucleotides read TGTGCCAGCAGTCTAGGGAGTACCACTGAAGCTTTCTTT. Protein: CASSLGSTTEAFF.

The chain employs TRBV7-2 and TRBJ1-3; D unresolved. Germline CDR1 SGHTA, CDR2 FQGNSA. The V gene lost 3 bases and the J gene lost 0 bases, with 6 bases spanning the gap. The CDR3 extends over 14 amino acids. The CDR3 DNA reads as TGTGCCAGCAGCTTCCTTAGCTCTGGAAACACCATATATTTT. It translates to CASSFLSSGNTIYF. The complete variable domain, with remaining parts taken from reference TRBV7-2 and TRBJ1-3, reads GAGVSQSPSNKVTEKGKDVELRCDPISGHTALYWYRQSLGQGLEFLIYFQGNSAPDKSGLPSDRFSAERTGGSVSTLTIQRTQQEDSAVYLCASSFLSSGNTIYFGEGSWLTVV.

The gene calls are TRBV12-5 and TRBJ1-1; 7 positions agree with TRBD1. The CDR3 length is 15 residues. The germline V gene has CDR1 LGHNT and CDR2 FRNRAP. V dropped 0 bases and J dropped 8; count of bases not matched to a gene: 9. CDR3 sequence: CASGLVQTKGAEAFF. The CDR3 DNA sequence: TGTGCTAGTGGTTTGGTACAGACTAAGGGGGCCGAAGCTTTCTTT.

The V call is TRBV2, the J call TRBJ1-5; no definite D call. Trimming took off 2 bases at V and 2 bases at J, with 13 bases between the two ends. Germline CDR1 is SNHLY and CDR2 is FYNNEI. This CDR3 comprises 16 residues. CDR3 residues: CASSEQSGLGNQPQHF. DNA for the CDR3: TGTGCCAGCAGTGAACAATCGGGTTTGGGCAATCAGCCCCAGCATTTT.

The chain has TRBV6-5 and TRBJ2-7; 11 nucleotides match TRBD2. Germline V CDR1 and CDR2: MNHEY, SVGAGI. This CDR3 spans 15 amino acids. Trimming took 2 bases from V and 9 from J; bases not matched to a gene: 9. DNA for the CDR3: TGTGCCAGCAGTTACCCCGGGACTAGCGGAGCGGTGCAGTACTTC. Its translation: CASSYPGTSGAVQYF.

The chain has TRBV6-5 and TRBJ1-5; 12 bases agree with TRBD1. This CDR3 is built from 14 residues. Germline-derived CDR1 and CDR2 are MNHEY and SVGAGI. V lost 6 bases, J lost 7 bases, and 4 bases stayed unmatched. The CDR3 DNA follows: TGTGCCAGCAGGGGGACAGGGGGCGGACAGCCCCAGCATTTT. Its protein product is CASRGTGGGQPQHF.

J is TRBJ2-1 and V is TRBV28; 8 nucleotides match TRBD2. Germline CDR1 is MDHEN and CDR2 is SYDVKM. The CDR3 covers 16 residues. With V trimmed by 5 bases and J by 9 bases, 15 bases remained unmatched. The CDR3 reads CASSPGPRLAGLEQFF. The CDR3 DNA follows: TGTGCCAGCAGTCCGGGGCCCCGGCTAGCGGGCCTTGAGCAGTTCTTC.

This chain connects TRBV6-2 or TRBV6-3 to TRBJ1-2; TRBD1 matches 11 bases. V shed 5 bases, J shed 2 bases, and the junction held 7 bases outside the gene matches. This CDR3 contains 16 residues. Germline V gene lookup returns CDR1 MNHEY and CDR2 SVGEGT. This chain's CDR3 is CASSATGTGGNYGYTF. The CDR3 nucleotides are TGTGCCAGCAGTGCCACCGGGACAGGGGGAAACTATGGCTACACCTTC.

This clone was found once. The chain is built from TRBV30 and TRBJ1-5, with TRBD1 matching over 7 bases. With V trimmed by 0 bases and J by 2 bases, 7 bases remained unmatched. CDR3 length: 16 amino acids. Germline-derived CDR1 and CDR2 are GTSNPN and SVGIG (reference sequence). The CDR3 is CAWSVRQGRGNQPQHF. DNA of the CDR3: TGTGCCTGGAGTGTCCGACAGGGCCGGGGCAATCAGCCCCAGCATTTT. The full variable domain, with the rest looked up from reference TRBV30 and TRBJ1-5, is SQTIHQWPATLVQPVGSPLSLECTVEGTSNPNLYWYRQAAGRGLQLLFYSVGIGQISSEVPQNLSASRPQDRQFILSSKKLLLSDSGFYLCAWSVRQGRGNQPQHFGDGTRLSIL.